The source of this T cell receptor (beta chain) is a study of T cell repertoires in cytomegalovirus infection. The wider study: Selected CMV epitopes included recently identified HLA-C-restricted ones as well as well-studied HLA-B-restricted ones. Public TCR beta signatures were indicative of both CMV infection and a matching HLA type.

There are 14 residues in the CDR3. In germline, CDR1 is KGHDR, CDR2 SFDVKD. Deletions cut 3 bases from V and 3 bases from J, with 10 bases between. Study results and limitations: HLA-C-restricted CMV-specific TCR beta clonotypes prevailed in the ex vivo response.

TCRdb reprocessed the reads via MiXCR and lists one record per CDR3 protein. The sample has about 310,000 distinct CDR3 sequences; roughly 25% are singletons. As for this clonotype: Its antigen is still unknown.

The material was cultured PBMCs, obtained from culture after CMV antigen stimulation. This TCR was recovered from a human donor in good health (CMV status not recorded). Some clones in this sample may be carry-over from other donors' samples. The J gene is TRBJ2-5, the V gene TRBV24-1; D might be TRBD1 (5 bases). DNA for the CDR3: TGTGCCACCAGTGATAGGGGAACTAAAGAGACCCAGTACTTC. This sequence encodes CATSDRGTKETQYF.